The 20 T cell receptor beta chains reported below all come from one sample, sequenced in a study of blood T cell repertoires in COVID-19. TCRdb keeps only in-frame clones here, not all; method: immunoSEQ multiplex PCR. The data show roughly 160,000 clones, 82% seen once. The sequenced sample was peripheral blood. These receptors all come from a woman older than 75 with active or convalescent COVID-19.

V is TRBV16 and J is TRBJ1-1, with D tentatively TRBD1 (5 bases). Germline-derived CDR1 and CDR2 are KGHSY and FQNENV. The CDR3 is 14 amino acids. V gave up 0 bases and J gave up 6 bases, with 11 bases separating them. The CDR3 sequence is CASSQSGQGAEAFF. The CDR3 DNA is TGTGCCAGCAGCCAATCGGGGCAGGGCGCTGAAGCTTTCTTT.

V and J are TRBV7-2 and TRBJ2-2; the D gene is possibly TRBD2 (5 bases). The germline gives CDR1 SGHTA, CDR2 FQGNSA. Trimming shortened V by 6 bases and J by 0 bases, and 11 bases separated the two germline ends. The CDR3 extends over 15 amino acids. The CDR3 sequence is CASSRAGANTGELFF. CDR3 DNA sequence: TGTGCCAGCAGTCGGGCGGGCGCGAACACCGGGGAGCTGTTTTTT.

This sequence joins TRBV3-1 (or the pseudogene TRBV3-2) and TRBJ1-5; no clear D gene. The V gene's germline CDR1 is LGHDT and CDR2 YNNKEL (reference sequence). V lost 5 bases, J lost 0 bases, and 17 bases lay in between. This CDR3 comprises 17 residues. CDR3 sequence reads: CASSKGTPQYSNQPQHF. The CDR3 DNA reads as TGTGCCAGCAGCAAAGGAACCCCCCAGTATAGCAATCAGCCCCAGCATTTT.

The chain links TRBV12-5 to TRBJ2-7, with D tentatively TRBD2 (7 bases). V lost 0 bases, J lost 2 bases, and 11 bases lay in between. The CDR3 sequence is 15 residues long. Germline CDR1 is LGHNT and CDR2 is FRNRAP. In DNA form, the CDR3 reads TGTGCTAGTGGTTTGGTAGGGGGGGTTCCCTACGAGCAGTACTTC. This translates into CASGLVGGVPYEQYF. The full variable domain, rest sourced from reference TRBV12-5 and TRBJ2-7, is DARVTQTPRHKVTEMGQEVTMRCQPILGHNTVFWYRQTMMQGLELLAYFRNRAPLDDSGMPKDRFSAEMPDATLATLKIQPSEPRDSAVYFCASGLVGGVPYEQYFGPGTRLTVT.

V gene TRBV3-1 (or the pseudogene TRBV3-2) combines with J gene TRBJ2-2; D remains unclear. The CDR3 is made up of 14 amino acids. Germline loops: CDR1 LGHDT, CDR2 YNNKEL (reference sequence). Trimming removed 7 bases at V and 0 bases at J, with 9 bases between. The CDR3 loop is CASTTAPNTGELFF. The CDR3 DNA reads TGTGCCAGCACCACAGCACCGAACACCGGGGAGCTGTTTTTT.

The gene calls are TRBV6-6 and TRBJ2-5; D possibly corresponds to TRBD2 (6 bases). Between the trimmed V and J ends, which lost 8 bases and 0 bases, there was a span of 7 bases. The CDR3 totals 12 residues. Germline V CDR1 and CDR2: MNHNY, SVGAGI (reference sequence). The CDR3 sequence: CASRDYQETQYF. CDR3 nucleotides: TGTGCCAGCCGGGACTACCAAGAGACCCAGTACTTC.

The J gene is TRBJ2-1, the V gene TRBV29-1, with 8 bases that match TRBD2. The CDR3 has 14 amino acids. Losses at the gene ends were 4 bases for V and 3 bases for J; bases not matched to a gene: 5. The V gene's germline CDR1 is SQVTM and CDR2 ANQGSEA. The CDR3: CSVASGSVYNEQFF. In DNA, the CDR3 is TGCAGCGTTGCGAGCGGGAGTGTCTACAATGAGCAGTTCTTC.

This chain connects TRBV5-1 to TRBJ1-6, with 9 bases that match TRBD1. With V trimmed by 4 bases and J by 6 bases, 5 bases remained unmatched. The CDR3 covers 15 residues. Germline assignment: CDR1 SGHRS and CDR2 YFSETQ. The CDR3 DNA reads as TGCGCCAGCAGCCCAGGGACAGGGTCTAATTCACCCCTCCACTTT. This sequence encodes CASSPGTGSNSPLHF.

This clone was observed a single time. V usage is TRBV7-9 and J usage is TRBJ1-1; maybe TRBD1 (6 bases). CDR3 length: 16 amino acids. V gave up 2 bases and J gave up 11 bases, with 24 bases separating them. Germline V gene lookup returns CDR1 SEHNR and CDR2 FQNEAQ (reference sequence). For the CDR3, the DNA is TGTGCCAGCAGCTTAATTTCAGGCTCGGGGGGCCGGATGGCTTTCTTT. It specifies CASSLISGSGGRMAFF. The full variable domain, rest sourced from reference TRBV7-9 and TRBJ1-1, is DTGVSQNPRHKITKRGQNVTFRCDPISEHNRLYWYRQTLGQGPEFLTYFQNEAQLEKSRLLSDRFSAERPKGSFSTLEIQRTEQGDSAMYLCASSLISGSGGRMAFFGQGTRLTVV.

V is TRBV6-5 and J is TRBJ1-2; D not certain. This CDR3 has 15 amino acids. Deletions cut 6 bases from V and 3 bases from J, with 17 bases between. From germline, CDR1 is MNHEY and CDR2 SVGAGI. The CDR3 DNA reads as TGTGCCAGCAGCTCTGTTCTTATCTCCGACTATGGCTACACCTTC. Protein: CASSSVLISDYGYTF.

The rearrangement links TRBV6-5 to TRBJ2-1, with TRBD2 matching 8 bases. Germline CDR1 MNHEY, CDR2 SVGAGI. Unmatched junction bases numbered 4, after V lost 6 bases and J lost 6 bases. This CDR3 contains 13 residues. For the CDR3, the DNA is TGTGCCAGCAGGACTAGCGAACCCAATGAGCAGTTCTTC. Translation gives CASRTSEPNEQFF.

This clone came up a few times. The chain links TRBV7-8 to TRBJ1-1; 9 nucleotides agree with TRBD1. The trim removed 1 base at V and 11 bases at J, leaving 11 bases unmatched. This CDR3 comprises 15 residues. Germline CDR1 SGHVS, CDR2 FQNEAQ. As DNA, the CDR3 is TGTGCCAGCAGCTTAGACCCGTTGACAGGGGGTTTGGCTTTCTTT. Its translation: CASSLDPLTGGLAFF. Full variable domain (outside the CDR3, taken from reference TRBV7-8 and TRBJ1-1): GAGVSQSPRYKVAKRGQDVALRCDPISGHVSLFWYQQALGQGPEFLTYFQNEAQLDKSGLPSDRFFAERPEGSVSTLKIQRTQQEDSAVYLCASSLDPLTGGLAFFGQGTRLTVV.

This chain joins TRBV5-5 and TRBJ1-1; weak D call: TRBD1 (5 bases). The CDR3 extends over 15 amino acids. From germline, CDR1 is SGHKS and CDR2 YYEKEE (reference sequence). V was pared by 1 base and J by 3 bases, with 13 bases between. The CDR3 DNA reads TGTGCCAGCAGCTTGTTGGGGGGAATGGACACTGAAGCTTTCTTT. Translated: CASSLLGGMDTEAFF.

The chain is built from TRBV6-1 and TRBJ1-2, with a possible D match to TRBD1 (6 bases). Germline lookup yields CDR1 MNHNS and CDR2 SASEGT. The germline V and J ends were trimmed by 1 base and 8 bases, with 17 bases remaining between them. CDR3 length: 15 amino acids. The CDR3 is CASSEEAERGKGYTF. The CDR3 DNA is TGTGCCAGCAGTGAAGAGGCGGAGAGGGGGAAGGGCTACACCTTC.

The chain employs TRBV15 and TRBJ1-3; TRBD1 aligns across 7 bases. CDR3 length: 16 amino acids. J lost 3 bases, V lost 4 bases, and 9 bases had no gene match. CDR1 is LNHNV, CDR2 YYDKDF, per germline (reference sequence). The CDR3 coding sequence is TGTGCCACCAGCACCACGGACAGGTCTCGTGGAAACACCATATATTTT. This gives the protein CATSTTDRSRGNTIYF.

The chain combines TRBV4-2 with TRBJ2-3, with D perhaps TRBD1 (6 bases). V was trimmed by 1 base and J by 8 bases, leaving 19 bases between them. The germline V gene encodes CDR1 LGHNA and CDR2 YNFKEQ. This CDR3 region has 16 residues. This chain's CDR3 is CASSQGTQGTWGTQYF. CDR3 nucleotides: TGTGCCAGCAGCCAAGGTACACAGGGTACGTGGGGTACGCAGTATTTT.

This clone occurred a few times. The chain is built from TRBV5-6 and TRBJ2-2; 8 nucleotides line up with TRBD1. The CDR3 is 15 residues long. Germline trimming cut 4 bases from V and 6 bases from J; bases unmatched to any gene: 8. CDR1 and CDR2 from the germline V gene are SGHDT and YYEEEE. The CDR3 reads CASSLRTGWAGELFF. The DNA for the CDR3 is TGTGCCAGCAGCCTCCGGACAGGGTGGGCCGGGGAGCTGTTTTTT.

The rearrangement links TRBV6-6 to TRBJ1-6; weak D call: TRBD1 (6 bases). CDR3 length: 13 amino acids. CDR1 and CDR2 (germline): MNHNY, SVGAGI (reference sequence). V was pared by 3 bases and J by 13 bases, with 13 bases between. As DNA, the CDR3 is TGTGCCAGCAGTTATTTCGAAGGGGGTCCCCTCCACTTT. The encoded protein is CASSYFEGGPLHF.

The genes are TRBV29-1 and TRBJ1-1; no clear D gene. There are 14 residues in the CDR3. V gave up 5 bases and J gave up 1 base, with 14 bases separating them. From germline, CDR1 is SQVTM and CDR2 ANQGSEA. CDR3 protein: CSVPTGVQNTEAFF. As DNA, the CDR3 is TGCAGCGTTCCCACGGGAGTACAGAACACTGAAGCTTTCTTT.

CDR3 in amino acids: CASSFQTGVNTEAFF. The CDR3 bases are TGTGCCAGCAGCTTCCAGACAGGGGTGAACACTGAAGCTTTCTTT. This chain connects TRBV5-4 to TRBJ1-1; TRBD1 aligns across 8 bases. The CDR3 runs 15 residues. The J segment lost 0 bases and the V segment lost 2 bases, leaving 3 bases of the junction unmatched. CDR1 is SGHNT and CDR2 is YYREEE in the germline V gene (reference sequence).